This T cell receptor (beta chain) was sequenced in a study of CD39 and CD103 CD8 tumor-infiltrating T cells. Only in-frame clones appear in the TCRdb table, and some are missing; sequencing was by immunoSEQ multiplex PCR. The sample lists 15,000 to 20,000 clones; around nine tenths were seen once. The CDR3 sequence is 16 residues long. The trim removed 5 bases at V and 8 bases at J, leaving 12 bases unmatched. CDR1 is MNHEY, CDR2 SMNVEV, per germline (reference sequence). This receptor was identified in a human donor with head and neck squamous cell carcinoma. The chain couples TRBV27 to TRBJ1-4; 9 bases align to TRBD1. What was sequenced was CD8+ T cells sorted from blood. Indicated subset: total memory CD8 T cells (CD45RA-CCR7+/-) from blood or uninvolved lymph node. DNA of the CDR3: TGTGCCAGCAGTCATTCTATGGACAGGGGTGGGGAAAAACTGTTTTTT. Its translation: CASSHSMDRGGEKLFF.